What follows is one TCR beta chain and its context. The clone's antigen remains unknown. Per-base quality was not reported, and no clone a single base away is much larger than it. This sample stems from a study of lymphopenia after photon versus proton radiotherapy (dated by TCRdb to about 2019). Describing the broader study: In patients with gastrointestinal tumors who developed high-grade lymphopenia, the study compared the immunological effects of photon radiation therapy with those of proton radiation therapy. The study was designed to characterize how the impact on the immune system differs between the two radiation modalities. A cohort of around 21 patients with gastrointestinal tumors who received either photon or proton therapy and subsequently developed lymphopenia was included. The paper's findings and limits, for the study overall: Across the cohort, a larger post-nadir drop in TCR diversity was inversely correlated with overall survival time among patients who died. During treatment, patients who received proton therapy stayed relatively stable, whereas patients who received photon therapy lost naive T cells and TCR diversity and gained effector/memory populations. After the lymphocyte count nadir, oligoclonal expansion, especially of CD8+ Temra cells, was observed in photon-treated repertoires, and the drop in diversity was driven by this expansion. The survival association was assessed only in patients who died, and better survival with proton therapy was presented by the authors as a possibility rather than a demonstrated result.

Receptor libraries were prepared by the immunoSEQ multiplex PCR assay. Alongside multiparametric flow cytometry, deep sequencing of rearranged TCR beta loci was used to profile the T cell repertoires. Entries here come from immuneACCESS through TCRdb and include only in-frame sequences with V and J called. Some clones fail to appear in such tables; in the studies checked, an unresolved V gene covers under half of the shortfall, and the cause of the remainder is unknown. Counted in this sample were roughly 63,000 clones; around 84% of them appeared once. 2.1% of the sample goes to the ten largest clones. Sequences MGHDK (CDR1) and SYGVNS (CDR2) are obtained from the germline V gene. The cysteine opens and the phenylalanine closes a CDR3 of 15 amino acids. Only the CDR3 DNA is retained, 45 bases long and in frame from the first base. V sheds 4 bases and J sheds 7 bases, leaving 19 bases between their ends.

Recombination joined TRBV25-1 with TRBJ2-5; the D gene identity is not certain. This material consisted of peripheral blood, taken from a patient treated with proton-based radiotherapy. The receptor was derived from a man aged 60 to 69 with pancreatic cancer. DNA sequence: TGTGCCAGCAGTGCTCGGGCCTCTGGTGCAACGACCCAGTACTTC. It translates to CASSARASGATTQYF.